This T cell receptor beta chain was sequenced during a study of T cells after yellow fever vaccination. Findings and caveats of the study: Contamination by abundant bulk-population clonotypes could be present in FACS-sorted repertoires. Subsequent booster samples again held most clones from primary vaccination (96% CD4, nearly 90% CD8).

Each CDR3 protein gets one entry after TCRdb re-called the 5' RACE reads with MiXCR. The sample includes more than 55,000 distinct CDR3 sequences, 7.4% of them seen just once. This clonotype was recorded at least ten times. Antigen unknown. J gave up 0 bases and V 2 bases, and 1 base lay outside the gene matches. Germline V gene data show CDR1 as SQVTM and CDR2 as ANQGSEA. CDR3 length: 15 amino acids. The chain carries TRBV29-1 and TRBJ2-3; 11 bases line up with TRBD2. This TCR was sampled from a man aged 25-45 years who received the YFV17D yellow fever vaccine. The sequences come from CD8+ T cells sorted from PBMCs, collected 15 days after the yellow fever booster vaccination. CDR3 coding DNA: TGCAGCGTTGAACGGACTAGCGGGAGCACAGATACGCAGTATTTT. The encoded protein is CSVERTSGSTDTQYF.